Following are 12 T cell receptor beta chains from one sample sequenced in a study of CD8 T cells in ankylosing spondylitis. TCRdb used MiXCR to reprocess the 5' RACE reads, holding one entry per CDR3 protein. The sample has about 220,000 distinct CDR3 sequences, approximately 24% seen once. Sequencing was done on a sample of blood, either unsorted or a sorted T cell fraction (not recorded which). These receptors were taken from a male donor with ankylosing spondylitis or in good health (not recorded which).

This clonotype was seen many times. A junction boundary mismatches the germline segment, possibly from a read error. The DNA for the CDR3 is TGCGCCAGCAGCCGGGACAGGGTTAACAATGGCTACACCTTC. It is translated as CASSRDRVNNGYTF. The V and J genes are TRBV5-1 and TRBJ1-2; the match to TRBD1 covers 9 bases. The germline CDR1 and CDR2 sequences are SGHRS and YFSETQ. This CDR3 is built from 14 residues.

This clonotype has ten or more counts. V usage is TRBV7-2 and J usage is TRBJ2-3; maybe TRBD1 (5 bases). The ends were cut back, 5 bases at V and 2 bases at J, with 11 bases in the middle. The CDR3 length is 14 residues. Germline CDR1 and CDR2: SGHTA and FQGNSA. The CDR3: CASSMTVNTDTQYF. CDR3 DNA sequence: TGTGCCAGCAGCATGACAGTTAACACAGATACGCAGTATTTT. Looking up the rest from reference TRBV7-2 and TRBJ2-3 gives the full variable domain: GAGVSQSPSNKVTEKGKDVELRCDPISGHTALYWYRQSLGQGLEFLIYFQGNSAPDKSGLPSDRFSAERTGGSVSTLTIQRTQQEDSAVYLCASSMTVNTDTQYFGPGTRLTVL.

This clonotype was seen only a few times. The chain combines TRBV6-1 with TRBJ1-1, with TRBD1 as a possible D gene (6 bases). CDR1 and CDR2 from the germline V gene are MNHNS and SASEGT. V was clipped by 6 bases and J by 1 base, with 12 bases between them. CDR3 length: 14 residues. Written as DNA, the CDR3 is TGTGCCAGCAGCCAACAGGGCAGGAACACTGAAGCTTTCTTT. This encodes CASSQQGRNTEAFF.

The V gene is TRBV20-1, the J gene TRBJ1-1; 7 positions match TRBD1. Germline V gives CDR1 DFQATT, CDR2 SNEGSKA (reference sequence). The CDR3 has 13 amino acids. V gave up 1 base and J gave up 4 bases; unmatched junction bases: 3. CDR3 DNA sequence: TGCAGTGCTAGAGTTTCAGGGGGCACTGAAGCTTTCTTT. Amino acid sequence: CSARVSGGTEAFF.

This clonotype has just one count. The gene calls are TRBV20-1 and TRBJ2-3; 10 bases are shared with TRBD2. The V gene's germline CDR1 is DFQATT and CDR2 SNEGSKA (reference sequence). J lost 5 bases, V lost 4 bases, and 3 bases had no gene match. The CDR3 extends over 13 amino acids. CDR3 sequence (DNA): TGCAGTGCTAAAGCGGGGGGGGTAGATACGCAGTATTTT. It specifies CSAKAGGVDTQYF.

This clonotype was seen just once. Being one base from a much bigger clone, this may be a read error. CDR3 nucleotides: TGTGCCATCAGTGCTACTAGGAGCACAAATACGCAGTATTTT. It translates to CAISATRSTNTQYF. The chain links TRBV10-3 to TRBJ2-3, with D maybe TRBD2 (5 bases). The CDR3 has 14 residues. Germline loops: CDR1 ENHRY, CDR2 SYGVKD.

The rearrangement joins TRBV7-8 to TRBJ1-2, with D possibly being TRBD1 (5 bases). This CDR3 is built from 14 residues. The V gene's germline CDR1 is SGHVS and CDR2 FQNEAQ. V lost 5 bases and J lost 2, with 12 bases in between. The CDR3 coding sequence is TGTGCCAGCAGCCCGAACCGGGGGAACTATGGCTACACCTTC. Its protein product is CASSPNRGNYGYTF.

In this sample, this clonotype turned up many times. This chain links TRBV3-1 with TRBJ1-4; 10 positions match TRBD1. Germline loops: CDR1 LGHDT, CDR2 YNNKEL (reference sequence). The CDR3 has 14 residues. V lost 6 bases, J lost 16 bases, and 14 bases stayed unmatched. The chain's CDR3 is CASRRDRDRGPQFF. The CDR3 DNA reads TGTGCCAGCAGACGGGACCGGGACAGGGGTCCTCAGTTTTTT. Filled out from reference TRBV3-1 and TRBJ1-4, the complete variable domain reads DTAVSQTPKYLVTQMGNDKSIKCEQNLGHDTMYWYKQDSKKFLKIMFSYNNKELIINETVPNRFSPKSPDKAHLNLHINSLELGDSAVYFCASRRDRDRGPQFFGSGTQLSVL.

This clonotype was seen ten or more times. The gene calls are TRBV6-5 and TRBJ1-2; no firm D call. The CDR3 is 14 amino acids. Trimming shortened V by 4 bases and J by 4 bases, and 13 bases separated the two germline ends. Germline lookup yields CDR1 MNHEY and CDR2 SVGAGI. The CDR3 region has the DNA TGTGCCAGCAGTTTACGCAGTATCGGCTATGGCTACACCTTC. Its translation is CASSLRSIGYGYTF.

This clonotype was observed at least ten times. V usage is TRBV5-6 and J usage is TRBJ2-5; 8 bases line up with TRBD1. V lost 4 bases and J lost 3; bases outside the gene matches: 2. CDR3 length: 13 residues. Germline loops: CDR1 SGHDT, CDR2 YYEEEE. CDR3 nucleotide sequence: TGTGCCAGCAGCGCGGACAGGGAAGAGACCCAGTACTTC. Protein: CASSADREETQYF.

This sequence joins TRBV5-1 and TRBJ2-2, with D perhaps matching TRBD2 (6 bases). CDR1 is SGHRS and CDR2 is YFSETQ in the germline V gene. The length of the CDR3 is 13 residues. V was cut by 5 bases and J by 7 bases, with 12 bases left in between. CDR3 amino acids: CASSGGAGGELFF. As DNA, the CDR3 is TGCGCCAGCAGTGGAGGGGCCGGCGGGGAGCTGTTTTTT.

This clonotype was seen a few times. The rearrangement uses TRBV5-6 and TRBJ2-1; the D is unclear. The CDR3 is 12 amino acids. CDR1 SGHDT and CDR2 YYEEEE come from the germline V gene. Deletions cut 1 base from V and 8 bases from J, with 7 bases between. The DNA of the CDR3 is TGTGCCAGCAGCTTGATCGGTTATGAGCAGTTCTTC. This codes for CASSLIGYEQFF.